This T cell receptor (beta chain) was recovered during a study of control samples from healthy donors and cancer patients (dated by TCRdb to 2019 to 2021). Per the germline V gene, SNHLY is the CDR1 and FYNNEI is the CDR2. From cysteine to phenylalanine, the CDR3 is 12 amino acids long. Just CDR3 DNA is preserved here, 36 bases in frame from base 1. V loses 3 bases of germline sequence and J loses 7 bases, and the interval between the two ends is 6 bases. The sample holds a few counts of this clone. No antigen is known for it. Base qualities are not recorded, but no much larger clone differs from it by a single base. Libraries were made using the immunoSEQ multiplex PCR assay. This immuneACCESS table, as held by TCRdb, lists in-frame sequences with V and J called but not all clones. Of the missing ones, under half trace to an unresolved V gene in checked studies; the others have no known cause. The sample table shows some 120,000 clones, and nearly 90% are seen once. The leading ten clones occupy roughly 3.1% of the sample.

The clonotype originates from a man aged 50-60 years in good health. Recombination connected TRBV2 to TRBJ2-2; TRBD2 might be the D gene, on 6 matching bases. The specimen was blood. The nucleotide sequence is given as TGTGCCAGCAGTGAGGGGGGCGGGGAGCTGTTTTTT. This encodes CASSEGGGELFF. With the portions outside the CDR3 filled from the reference TRBV2 and TRBJ2-2 genes, the complete variable region becomes EPEVTQTPSHQVTQMGQEVILRCVPISNHLYFYWYRQILGQKVEFLVSFYNNEISEKSEIFDDQFSVERPDGSNFTLKIRSTKLEDSAMYFCASSEGGGELFFGEGSRLTVL.